This T cell receptor beta chain derives from a study of vaccination effects on CD4 cells after COVID-19. Clones were read by immunoSEQ multiplex PCR, and TCRdb kept only the in-frame ones, dropping some. The sample carries 30,000 or so clones, about 73% recorded once. Expansion with viral peptide pools was applied to antigen-specific CD4+ T cells by the ViraFEST assay prior to sequencing. When ten to eleven days of culture had elapsed, CD4+ T cells were isolated. Two-dose vaccination with either BNT162b2 or mRNA-1273 was given to the participants. The count of this clone is one. Its specificity is unknown. V was clipped by 4 bases and J by 10 bases; unmatched bases: 7. This CDR3 spans 14 amino acids. Germline V gives CDR1 MRHNA, CDR2 SNTAGT.

The chain combines TRBV6-4 with TRBJ1-6; 7 bases fit TRBD1. This receptor was taken from a human donor who received a COVID-19 vaccine. This specimen consisted of CD4+ T cells from PBMCs cultured with HCoV-NL63 spike peptides, obtained after COVID-19 vaccination. The CDR3 here is CASSVSPGGSPLHF. The CDR3 DNA reads TGTGCCAGCAGTGTAAGCCCAGGGGGATCACCCCTCCACTTT.